This T cell receptor beta chain came from a study of CXCR3-negative and CXCR3-positive naive CD8 T cells. Germline loops: CDR1 SQVTM, CDR2 ANQGSEA. This CDR3 is built from 17 residues. In regard to this clonotype: Its target is not known.

Study-wide points: Naive cells that were CXCR3-negative or CXCR3-positive used TRBV-TRBJ genes alike, while memory cells diverged.

UMI-labeled TRB cDNA libraries were prepared by 5' RACE. TCRdb re-called the 5' RACE reads; one entry per CDR3 protein, DNA not given. This repertoire includes over 45,000 distinct CDR3 sequences. Sorting was done in triplicate for each CD8+ T cell subset (about 330,000 cells each). The TCR was taken from a human donor in good health. Some clones in this sample may be carry-over from other donors' samples. The rearrangement links TRBV29-1 to TRBJ2-3; the TRBD2 assignment by TCRdb is unverifiable without DNA. Sequencing was carried out using memory CD8+ T cells from blood. The CDR3 sequence is CSVQLMGEGLVTDTQYF.